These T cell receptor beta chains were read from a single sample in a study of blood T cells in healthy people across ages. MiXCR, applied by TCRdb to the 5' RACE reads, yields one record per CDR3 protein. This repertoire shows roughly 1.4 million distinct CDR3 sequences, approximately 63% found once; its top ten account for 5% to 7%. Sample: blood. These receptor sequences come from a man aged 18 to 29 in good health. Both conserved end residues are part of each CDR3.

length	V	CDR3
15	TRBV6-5	CASSMDRGATYEQYF
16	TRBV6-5	CASSYSSGGWTDTQYF
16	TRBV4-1	CASSQDLGMGDTEAFF
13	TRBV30	CAWSGQVNTEAFF
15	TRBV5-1	CASSLVQGVDYGYTF
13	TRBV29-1	CSATRGINTEAFF
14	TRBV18	CASSPTSGYNEQFF
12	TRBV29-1	CSVIQGSYGYTF
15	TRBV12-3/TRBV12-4	CASRFLAGSYNEQFF
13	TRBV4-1	CASSQEVAHGYTF
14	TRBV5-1	CASSYLEGEKGYTF
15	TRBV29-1	CSVELGGRPTYEQYF
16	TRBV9	CASSLDIEQVWDTQYF
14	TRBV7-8	CASSGVGSYNEQFF
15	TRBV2	CASSAKATSTDTQYF
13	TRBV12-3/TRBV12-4	CASSEGLSNTIYF
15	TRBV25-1	CASSGFRGNTGELFF
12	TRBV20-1	CSARPPYYGYTF
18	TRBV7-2	CASSFPPSGGVNTGELFF
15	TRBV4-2	CASSQESTGIYGYTF
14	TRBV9	CASSVGIGPQPQHF
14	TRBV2	CASSELQTTDTQYF
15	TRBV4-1	CASSQASRGVWEQYF
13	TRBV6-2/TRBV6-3	CASRGGITGELFF
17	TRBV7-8	CASSFFEEFINTGELFF
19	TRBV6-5	CASSYSSEGGGSGANVLTF
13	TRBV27	CASSNRVNTEAFF
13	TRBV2	CASIAGNTDTQYF
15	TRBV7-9	CASSGDSPPYHEQYF